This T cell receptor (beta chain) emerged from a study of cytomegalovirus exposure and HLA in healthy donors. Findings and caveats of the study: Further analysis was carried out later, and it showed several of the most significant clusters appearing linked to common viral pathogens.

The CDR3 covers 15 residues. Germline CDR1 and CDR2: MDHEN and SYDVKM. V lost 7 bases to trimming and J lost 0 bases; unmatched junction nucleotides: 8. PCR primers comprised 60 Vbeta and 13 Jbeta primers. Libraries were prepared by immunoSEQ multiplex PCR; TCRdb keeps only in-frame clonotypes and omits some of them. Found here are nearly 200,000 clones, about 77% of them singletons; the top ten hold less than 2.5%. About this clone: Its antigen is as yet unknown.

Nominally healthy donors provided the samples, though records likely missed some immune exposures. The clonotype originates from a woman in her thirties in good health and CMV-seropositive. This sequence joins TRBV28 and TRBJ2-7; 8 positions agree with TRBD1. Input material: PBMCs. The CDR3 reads CASKTWTGPSYEQYF. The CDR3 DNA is TGTGCCAGCAAGACATGGACAGGGCCCTCCTACGAGCAGTACTTC.